This TCR beta chain was recorded in a study of blood T cell repertoires in COVID-19. The data were produced by immunoSEQ multiplex PCR, yet TCRdb's version contains in-frame clones alone and is incomplete. The sample contains about 130,000 clones, approximately 86% of which appear only once. Germline-derived CDR1 and CDR2 are KGHSH and LQKENI. This CDR3 is 15 amino acids long. Trimming shortened V by 1 base and J by 3 bases, and 12 bases separated the two germline ends. The chain uses TRBV18 and TRBJ1-1, with D unresolved. Sequencing input: PBMCs or T cells enriched from blood (not recorded which). The receptor's source is a woman aged 45 to 65 who had recovered from COVID-19. The CDR3 DNA is TGTGCCAGCTCACCACGTTCGGTACGAGACACTGAAGCTTTCTTT. Protein sequence: CASSPRSVRDTEAFF.